This T cell receptor beta chain stems from a study of beta chain features in type 1 diabetes. Study as a whole: No patient-donor differences in age, gender, total cells or subset yield. Regarding the study as a whole: The question left open here concerned HLA type influencing TCRB rearrangement. Naive, central memory and regulatory TCRB repertoires appeared more similar among patients than healthy donors.

This clone was detected a few times. Its antigen is not known. V was trimmed by 0 bases and J by 2 bases, leaving 10 bases between them. Germline V gene lookup returns CDR1 ENHRY and CDR2 SYGVKD. The length of the CDR3 is 15 residues. As every portion of the isolated RNA was reverse transcribed, the sequencing read expressed TCRB transcripts. Produced via immunoSEQ multiplex PCR; TCRdb's table is partial and in-frame only. This sample has approximately 140,000 clones, with around 51% found just once. The chain couples TRBV10-3 to TRBJ1-2; D is uncertain. The sequenced sample consisted of Tregs from blood. The sequence was obtained from a man aged 18 to 30 in good health. The chain's CDR3 is CAISESFSENYGYTF. The CDR3 nucleotides read TGTGCCATCAGTGAGTCGTTTTCAGAAAACTATGGCTACACCTTC.